The rows below give T cell receptor beta chains drawn from one sample of a study of a mutant IDH1 vaccine in newly diagnosed glioma. Assay used: immunoSEQ multiplex PCR; TCRdb lists only in-frame clones, some missing. The data contain approximately 39,000 clones, roughly 81% of them seen just once; the ten biggest clones take up about 12%. No antigen has been identified for these receptors. The sequencing here drew on PBMCs, taken from a glioma patient whose treatment included an IDH1 peptide vaccine. Receptors were obtained from a man aged 50 to 60 with glioma. The CDR3 runs from the conserved cysteine through the conserved F or W. Fields, in order: D gene, clone size, V gene, J gene, CDR3 protein, CDR3 DNA. The D gene is left open where the match is weak. Expanded clones get a size class; other rows say once, few or many, or leave the size out.

-	-	TRBV7-6	TRBJ2-3	CASSQQPPDTQYF	TGTGCCAGCAGCCAACAACCGCCAGATACGCAGTATTTT
-	-	TRBV6-1	TRBJ2-6	CASSPREDGANVLTF	TGTGCCAGCAGTCCCCGGGAAGATGGGGCCAACGTCCTGACTTTC
-	-	TRBV7-2	TRBJ1-2	CASSLASELSYGYTF	TGTGCCAGCAGCTTAGCCAGTGAGCTTTCCTATGGCTACACCTTC
-	-	TRBV4-1	TRBJ1-1	CASSQVGGRGEAFF	TGCGCCAGCAGCCAAGTCGGGGGGCGAGGTGAAGCTTTCTTT
-	-	TRBV27	TRBJ1-5	CASRPGGSTPQHF	TGTGCCAGCAGACCCGGGGGTTCTACGCCCCAGCATTTT
TRBD1	-	TRBV5-6	TRBJ1-6	CASRPGTGRNSPLHF	TGTGCCAGCAGACCCGGGACAGGGAGGAATTCACCCCTCCACTTT
-	-	TRBV7-8	TRBJ1-1	CASSLAGNTEAFF	TGTGCCAGCAGCTTAGCTGGGAATACTGAAGCTTTCTTT
-	-	TRBV20-1	TRBJ2-2	CSAWNSGELFF	TGCAGTGCATGGAATTCCGGGGAGCTGTTTTTT
TRBD1	-	TRBV2	TRBJ2-2	CASSDGTGENTGELFF	TGTGCCAGCAGTGATGGGACAGGGGAGAACACCGGGGAGCTGTTTTTT
TRBD1	-	TRBV19	TRBJ2-7	CASSIYRDRSYEQYF	TGTGCCAGTAGTATCTACCGGGACAGGTCCTACGAGCAGTACTTC
-	-	TRBV7-2	TRBJ1-3	CASSSRRVGDTIYF	TGTGCCAGCAGTTCCCGAAGAGTCGGAGACACCATATATTTT
TRBD1	-	TRBV5-1	TRBJ2-1	CASSLRDRELYNEQFF	TGCGCCAGCAGCCTACGGGACAGGGAGTTATACAATGAGCAGTTCTTC
TRBD1	medium-sized	TRBV5-1	TRBJ1-1	CASSLGFPRGQAFF	TGCGCCAGCAGCTTGGGTTTTCCCAGGGGGCAGGCTTTCTTT
-	-	TRBV6-1	TRBJ1-2	CASRDNGYTF	TGTGCCAGCAGAGACAATGGCTACACCTTC
-	-	TRBV6-1	TRBJ1-6	CASSEAGAGLIDSPLHF	TGTGCCAGCAGTGAAGCTGGGGCAGGGCTCATAGATTCACCCCTCCACTTT
-	-	TRBV7-6	TRBJ1-5	CASSLVPGVREPQHF	TGTGCCAGCAGCTTAGTCCCAGGGGTAAGGGAGCCCCAGCATTTT
-	-	TRBV6-6	TRBJ1-6	CASSYAENSPLHF	TGTGCCAGCAGTTACGCGGAGAATTCACCCCTCCACTTT
-	-	TRBV7-3	TRBJ1-1	CASSRGRNTEAFF	TGTGCCAGCAGTCGCGGTAGGAACACTGAAGCTTTCTTT
-	-	TRBV13	TRBJ2-7	CASSWGGITYEQYF	TGTGCCAGCAGCTGGGGCGGGATTACCTACGAGCAGTACTTC
TRBD1	-	TRBV7-9	TRBJ2-3	CASSRGTEVTDTQYF	TGTGCCAGCAGCCGAGGGACAGAAGTCACAGATACGCAGTATTTT